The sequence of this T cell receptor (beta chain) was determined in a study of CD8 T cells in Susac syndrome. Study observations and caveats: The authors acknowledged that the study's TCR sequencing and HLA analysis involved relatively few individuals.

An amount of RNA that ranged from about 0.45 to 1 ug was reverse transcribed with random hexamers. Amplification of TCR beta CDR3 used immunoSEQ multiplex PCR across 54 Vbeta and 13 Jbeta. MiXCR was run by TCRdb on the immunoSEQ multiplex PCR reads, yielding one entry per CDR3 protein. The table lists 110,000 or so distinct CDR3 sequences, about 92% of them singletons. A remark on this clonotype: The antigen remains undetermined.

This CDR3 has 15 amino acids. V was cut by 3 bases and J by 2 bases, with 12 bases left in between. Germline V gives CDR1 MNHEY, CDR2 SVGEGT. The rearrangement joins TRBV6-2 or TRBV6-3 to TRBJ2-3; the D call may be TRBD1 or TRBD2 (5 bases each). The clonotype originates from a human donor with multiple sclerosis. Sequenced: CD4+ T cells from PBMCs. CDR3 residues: CASSYGTEDTDTQYF. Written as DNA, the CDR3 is TGTGCCAGCAGTTATGGGACGGAAGACACAGATACGCAGTATTTT.